The T cell receptor beta chain described here comes from a study of blood T cell repertoires in COVID-19. In the original workflow: The assay estimated nucleated cells by amplifying reference gene primers. The method was immunoSEQ multiplex PCR; TCRdb's version includes in-frame clones alone and lacks a portion of them. From that table come the V and J calls and clone size; the DNA was used to work out D and trimming. The sample gives 15,000 to 20,000 clones, approximately 80% of which show up once; 6% to 7% is in the top ten. The CDR3 length is 14 residues. From germline, CDR1 is SGHVS and CDR2 FQNEAQ. The V end lost 2 bases, the J end lost 6 bases, and 13 bases lay between the germline ends.

This chain links TRBV7-8 with TRBJ1-2; possible D gene TRBD1, 5 bases. The source is a human donor in a cohort sampled during active COVID-19. Specimen: peripheral blood. The CDR3 region is CASSLNRGDDGYTF. CDR3 DNA: TGTGCCAGCAGCTTAAACCGGGGGGACGATGGCTACACCTTC.